One T cell receptor beta chain is described in this entry. Its specific antigen is unknown. This may stem from a read error, because a much larger clone lies one nucleotide away. V was cut back by 0 bases and J by 9 bases, leaving a gap of 18 bases between them. The germline V gene (reference sequence) yields GTSNPN for CDR1 and SVGIG for CDR2. Including the terminal cysteine and phenylalanine, the CDR3 comprises 15 residues. Solely the CDR3 DNA is kept, with 45 bases framed from the first base. The library relied on 5' RACE. Sequencing was carried out with an Illumina HiSeq 2500. A second PCR of about 7 to 12 cycles was run with a J-beta primer mix and a sample-barcoded 5' primer. A unique molecular identifier was introduced onto each TCR beta cDNA molecule by a template-switch 5' adaptor carrying 12 random nucleotides. Each sample yielded at least 3 million CDR3-containing paired-end reads. First-strand cDNA was synthesized from all RNA with the Mint cDNA synthesis kit, primed by a TRBC-specific oligonucleotide. Following uracil-DNA glycosylase treatment, a first 18-cycle PCR with universal primers M1SS and BC2_uni_R was performed on all cDNA. On the study's bioinformatics: For normalization, 1 million high-quality reads, each with a distinct molecular identifier, were randomly selected from each sample. Instead of being binned into consensus sequences, reads with shared molecular identifiers were discarded. MiTCR, set to a Q25 quality threshold and the strictest error-elimination algorithm, was used for CDR3 identification, clonotype clustering and error correction. A nonparametric unseen species model using Euler transformation provided a lower-bound estimate of total TCR beta diversity. TCRdb reprocessing: public reads trimmed at Q25 with fastp, clones called with MiXCR, in-frame beta chains kept. Rows are combined by CDR3 protein, so each entry shows the most common genes and DNA. The V and J calls were determined by TCRdb, not by the authors. The sample table records hundreds of thousands of distinct CDR3 sequences; 40% to 65% of these occur just once. The ten largest make up about 14% of the sample.

The data were taken from a study of blood T cells in healthy people across ages (dated by TCRdb to 2015 to 2017). General notes on the study: In model experiments, roughly one uniquely barcoded TCR beta cDNA molecule per two T cells was captured by template switching. Age-related changes in TCR beta repertoire diversity were measured in the study by deep sequencing normalized with unique cDNA molecular identifiers. Donors were grouped into four age groups: young (average roughly 16 years), middle-aged (approximately 41), aged (62) and long-lived (around 80). To avoid experimental bias, donors of different ages were spread randomly across the sequencing lanes. For two donors (one aged 18 to 29 and one aged 80 or older), the study analyzed two additional independent replicas of 1 million unique cDNA reads from the same blood draw.

The approximately 39 donors, aged about 6 to 100 years, were systemically healthy Caucasian individuals from Russia. Around 9.8 milliliters of peripheral blood were collected from each donor into EDTA-treated Vacutainer tubes. PBMCs were isolated by Ficoll-Paque density-gradient centrifugation, with at least 7 million obtained per sample. Total RNA, at least 6 micrograms per sample, was extracted from PBMCs with Trizol reagent. The percentages of naive CD45RAhigh/CD27high T cells were determined by flow cytometry on a PBMC aliquot from every donor. Summary of the overall study and its limitations: Bulk unsorted PBMC profiling prevented conclusive comparison of naive and antigen-experienced compartments. Estimates of total diversity from one million sequenced T cells were regarded as lower bounds and underestimates. The long-lived group showed more naive CD4+ T cells, fewer expanded clones and increased TCR diversity than the aged group, suggesting age selection. The percentage of naive T cells measured by flow cytometry correlated strongly with observed TCR beta diversity. Observed TCR beta diversity per million T cells fell roughly linearly with age, and a significant reduction was already apparent by age about 38. Because the CMV infection status of the donors was unknown, age-related changes in expanded clonotypes may potentially have been confounded.

The receptor chain draws on TRBV30 and TRBJ2-1; TRBD1 is a possible D gene, resting on 6 matching bases. This receptor was taken from a woman of 80 years or more in good health. Sequencing was done on a sample of blood. The DNA sequence is as follows: TGTGCCTGGAGTGTTGGGCAGGGGCCGGCTGGTGAGCAGTTCTTC. Translated, this gives CAWSVGQGPAGEQFF.